This T cell receptor (beta chain) came from a study of graft-versus-host responses after intestinal transplantation. This clone was seen just once. What it recognizes is unknown. CDR1 and CDR2 from the germline V gene are MGHRA and YSYEKL. There are 13 residues in the CDR3. V lost 6 bases and J 3 bases, leaving 12 bases between the germline ends. Clones were read by immunoSEQ multiplex PCR, and TCRdb kept only the in-frame ones, dropping some. The sample consists of tens of thousands of clones, almost 85% of them appearing once. Specimen: unstimulated CD8+ T cells sorted from spleen or lymph node cells, collected before transplant. The chain carries TRBV4-1 and TRBJ2-7; D may be TRBD1 (5 bases). The source of this sequence is a human donor who was the organ donor for an intestinal transplant. CDR3 residues: CASSHDSLYEQYF. CDR3 coding DNA: TGCGCCAGCAGTCACGACAGCCTCTACGAGCAGTACTTC.